This is a list of T cell receptor beta chains from one sample in a study of blood T cells in healthy people across ages. TCRdb reanalysed the 5' RACE reads using MiXCR and keeps one entry per CDR3 protein. The sample shows about 830,000 distinct CDR3 sequences, under 80% of them seen only once. The material sequenced was blood. The source is a young man in good health. Both conserved end residues are part of each CDR3. A D gene is named only where the DNA matches it firmly. For some rows the clone size is stated as once, few or many, or as a class when expanded; others skip it.

>TRBJ2-7|17|TRBD2|NA|TRBV10-3
CAISEPKGTSGPYEQYF
TGTGCCATCAGTGAGCCAAAGGGGACTAGCGGACCTTACGAGCAGTACTTC
>TRBJ2-5|15|TRBD2|NA|TRBV5-1
CASSLLPGGQETQYF
TGCGCCAGCAGCTTGTTGCCGGGGGGGCAAGAGACCCAGTACTTC
>TRBJ2-3|15|NA|NA|TRBV7-3
CASSSLPGRFDTQYF
TGTGCCAGCAGCTCACTACCGGGCCGATTCGATACGCAGTATTTT
>TRBJ2-3|16|NA|NA|TRBV27
CASSLLGREVADTQYF
TGTGCCAGCAGTTTATTGGGCAGGGAAGTTGCGGATACGCAGTATTTT
>TRBJ1-2|14|NA|once|TRBV25-1
CASSPDGGHGGYTF
TGTGCCAGCAGTCCCGATGGAGGGCACGGCGGCTACACCTTC
>TRBJ1-2|17|TRBD1|NA|TRBV4-3
CASSQDEGDRGHYGYTF
TGCGCCAGCAGCCAAGACGAGGGGGACAGGGGGCACTATGGCTACACCTTC
>TRBJ2-1|14|NA|NA|TRBV4-3
CASSPLPEYNEQFF
TGCGCCAGCAGCCCCCTACCCGAATACAATGAGCAGTTCTTC
>TRBJ2-7|14|NA|NA|TRBV9
CASSVGTNRNEQYF
TGTGCCAGCAGCGTCGGGACCAACAGAAACGAGCAGTACTTC
>TRBJ1-5|13|NA|many|TRBV7-2
CASSLVRDQPQHF
TGTGCCAGCAGCTTAGTTCGGGATCAGCCCCAGCATTTT
>TRBJ2-1|17|TRBD2|NA|TRBV5-6
CASSLGLGLAGFYEQFF
TGTGCCAGCAGCTTGGGACTCGGACTAGCGGGGTTCTATGAGCAGTTCTTC
>TRBJ1-2|14|TRBD1|NA|TRBV9
CASNPYRGSYGYTF
TGTGCCAGCAACCCCTACAGGGGAAGCTATGGCTACACCTTC
>TRBJ2-5|13|TRBD2|NA|TRBV29-1
CSVSPSGANEQYF
TGCAGCGTTAGTCCTAGCGGGGCGAATGAGCAGTACTTC
>TRBJ1-2|15|TRBD1|NA|TRBV6-5
CASKRQGSGAYGYTF
TGTGCCAGCAAACGACAGGGCTCGGGCGCCTATGGCTACACCTTC
>TRBJ2-7|13|NA|NA|TRBV15
CATSRDLGYEQYF
TGTGCCACCAGCAGAGATTTGGGTTACGAGCAGTACTTC
>TRBJ2-3|14|TRBD2|NA|TRBV27
CASRNLGGTDTQYF
TGTGCCAGTCGCAACCTCGGGGGGACAGATACGCAGTATTTT
>TRBJ1-2|15|TRBD1|NA|TRBV24-1
CATSETGQPEGGYTF
TGTGCCACCAGTGAAACGGGACAGCCCGAGGGCGGCTACACCTTC
>TRBJ2-7|11|TRBD1|NA|TRBV6-5
CASSHRGEQYF
TGTGCCAGCAGTCACAGGGGAGAGCAGTACTTC